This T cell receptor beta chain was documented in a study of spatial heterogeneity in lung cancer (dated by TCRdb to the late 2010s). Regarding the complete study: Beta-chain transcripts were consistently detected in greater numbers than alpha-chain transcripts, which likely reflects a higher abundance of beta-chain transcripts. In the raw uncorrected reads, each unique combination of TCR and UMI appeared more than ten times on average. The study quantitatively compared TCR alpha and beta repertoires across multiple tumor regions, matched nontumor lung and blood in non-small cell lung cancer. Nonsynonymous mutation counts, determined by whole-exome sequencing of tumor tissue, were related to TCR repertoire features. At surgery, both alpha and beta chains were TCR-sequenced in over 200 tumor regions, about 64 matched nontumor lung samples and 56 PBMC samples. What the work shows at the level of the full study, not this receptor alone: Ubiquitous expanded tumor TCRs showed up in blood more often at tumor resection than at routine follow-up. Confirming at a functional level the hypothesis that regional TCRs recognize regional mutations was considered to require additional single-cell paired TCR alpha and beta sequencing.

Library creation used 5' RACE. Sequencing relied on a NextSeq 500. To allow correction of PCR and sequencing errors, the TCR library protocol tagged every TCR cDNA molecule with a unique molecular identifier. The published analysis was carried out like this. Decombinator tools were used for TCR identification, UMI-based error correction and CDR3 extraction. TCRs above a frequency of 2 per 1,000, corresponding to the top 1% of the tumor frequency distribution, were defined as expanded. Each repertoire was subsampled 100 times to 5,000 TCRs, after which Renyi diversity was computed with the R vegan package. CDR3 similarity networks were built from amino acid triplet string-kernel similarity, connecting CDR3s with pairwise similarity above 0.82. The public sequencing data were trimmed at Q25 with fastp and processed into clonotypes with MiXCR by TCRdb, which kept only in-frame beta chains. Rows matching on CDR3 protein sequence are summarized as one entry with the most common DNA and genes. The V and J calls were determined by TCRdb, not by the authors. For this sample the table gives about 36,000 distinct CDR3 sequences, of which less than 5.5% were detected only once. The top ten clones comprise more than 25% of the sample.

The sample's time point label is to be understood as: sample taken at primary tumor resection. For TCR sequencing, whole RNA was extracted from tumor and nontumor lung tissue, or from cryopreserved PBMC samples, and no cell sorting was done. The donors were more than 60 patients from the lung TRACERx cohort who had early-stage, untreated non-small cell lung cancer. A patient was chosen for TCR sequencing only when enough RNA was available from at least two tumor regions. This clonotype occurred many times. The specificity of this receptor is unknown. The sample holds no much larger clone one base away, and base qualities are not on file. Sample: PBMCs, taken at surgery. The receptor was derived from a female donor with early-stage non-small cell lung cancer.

The CDR3 region reads CASRVGGLTEAFF. The DNA reads TGTGCCAGCAGGGTTGGGGGACTCACTGAAGCTTTCTTT. The chain uses TRBV6-1 and TRBJ1-1; TRBD1 is a possible D gene, resting on 5 matching bases. The CDR3 spans 13 residues, from the cysteine through the phenylalanine. CDR3 DNA is the only sequence kept; it has 39 bases, read in frame from the first base. V is reduced by 6 bases and J by 4 bases, leaving a spacing of 12 bases between them. From a lookup of the germline V gene, CDR1 and CDR2 are MNHNS and SASEGT.